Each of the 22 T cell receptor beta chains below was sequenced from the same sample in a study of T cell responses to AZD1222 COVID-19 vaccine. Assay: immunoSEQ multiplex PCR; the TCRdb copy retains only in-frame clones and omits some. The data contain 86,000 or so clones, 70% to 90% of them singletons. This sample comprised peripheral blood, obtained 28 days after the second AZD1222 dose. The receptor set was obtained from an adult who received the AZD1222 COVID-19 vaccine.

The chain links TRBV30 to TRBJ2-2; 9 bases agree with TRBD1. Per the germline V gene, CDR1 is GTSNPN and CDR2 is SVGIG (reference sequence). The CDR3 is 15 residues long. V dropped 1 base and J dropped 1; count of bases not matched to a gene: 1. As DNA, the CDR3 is TGTGCCTGGAGTGGGGACAGGGTGAACACCGGGGAGCTGTTTTTT. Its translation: CAWSGDRVNTGELFF.

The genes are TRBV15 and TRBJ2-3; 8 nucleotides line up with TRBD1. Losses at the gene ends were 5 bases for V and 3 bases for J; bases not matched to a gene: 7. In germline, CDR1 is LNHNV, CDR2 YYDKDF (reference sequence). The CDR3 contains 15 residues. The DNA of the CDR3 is TGTGCCACCAGCCTTACAGGGGGTGCGACAGATACGCAGTATTTT. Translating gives CATSLTGGATDTQYF.

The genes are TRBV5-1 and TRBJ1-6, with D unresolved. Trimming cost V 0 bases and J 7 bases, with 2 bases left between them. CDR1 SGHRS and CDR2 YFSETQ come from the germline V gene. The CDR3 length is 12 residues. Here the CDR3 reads CASSLDNSPLHF. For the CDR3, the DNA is TGCGCCAGCAGCTTGGACAATTCACCCCTCCACTTT.

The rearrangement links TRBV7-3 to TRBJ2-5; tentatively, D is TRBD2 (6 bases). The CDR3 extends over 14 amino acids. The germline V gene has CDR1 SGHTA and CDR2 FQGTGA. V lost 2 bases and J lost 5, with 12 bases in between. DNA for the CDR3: TGTGCCAGCAGCTTACAGCGTGGGGGGGAGACCCAGTACTTC. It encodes CASSLQRGGETQYF.

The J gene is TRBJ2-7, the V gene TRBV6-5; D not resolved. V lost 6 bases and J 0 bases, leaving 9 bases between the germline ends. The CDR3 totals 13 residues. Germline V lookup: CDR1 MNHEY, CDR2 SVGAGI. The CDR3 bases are TGTGCCAGCAGCCGTCAAAGCTCCTACGAGCAGTACTTC. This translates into CASSRQSSYEQYF.

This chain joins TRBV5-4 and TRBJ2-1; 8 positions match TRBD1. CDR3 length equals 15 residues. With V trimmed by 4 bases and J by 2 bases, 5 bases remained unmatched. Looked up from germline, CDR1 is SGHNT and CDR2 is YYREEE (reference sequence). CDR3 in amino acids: CASSPRQGPYNEQFF. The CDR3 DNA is TGTGCCAGCAGCCCCAGACAGGGGCCCTACAATGAGCAGTTCTTC.

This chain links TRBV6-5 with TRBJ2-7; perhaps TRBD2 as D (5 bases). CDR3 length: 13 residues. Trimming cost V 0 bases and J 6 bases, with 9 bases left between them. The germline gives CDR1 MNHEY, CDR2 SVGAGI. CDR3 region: CASSYSGGREQYF. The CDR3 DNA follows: TGTGCCAGCAGTTACTCAGGAGGTCGCGAGCAGTACTTC.

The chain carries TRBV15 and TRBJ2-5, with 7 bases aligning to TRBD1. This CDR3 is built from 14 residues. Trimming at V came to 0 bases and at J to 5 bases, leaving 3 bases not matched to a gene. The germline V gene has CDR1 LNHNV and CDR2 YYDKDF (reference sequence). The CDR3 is CATSRDGRGETQYF. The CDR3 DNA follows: TGTGCCACCAGCAGAGATGGCAGGGGGGAGACCCAGTACTTC.

The CDR3 protein is CASSGLSVWDEQFF. As DNA, the CDR3 is TGTGCCAGCAGTGGATTGTCCGTTTGGGATGAGCAGTTCTTC. This rearrangement joins TRBV27 to TRBJ2-1, with no clear D. CDR1 and CDR2 (germline): MNHEY, SMNVEV (reference sequence). The V end was cut by 5 bases, the J end by 8 bases, with 16 bases between. The CDR3 runs to 14 residues.

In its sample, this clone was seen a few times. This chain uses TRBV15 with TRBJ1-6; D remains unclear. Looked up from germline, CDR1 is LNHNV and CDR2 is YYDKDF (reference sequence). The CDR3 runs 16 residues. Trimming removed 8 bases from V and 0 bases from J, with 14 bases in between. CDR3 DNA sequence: TGTGCCACCCTGATGCAGGAGAGCTCCTATAATTCACCCCTCCACTTT. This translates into CATLMQESSYNSPLHF.

The CDR3 reads CAIMGSSNEQFF. For the CDR3, the DNA is TGTGCCATCATGGGGTCATCTAATGAGCAGTTCTTC. The genes are TRBV10-3 and TRBJ2-1; D is uncertain. This CDR3 contains 12 residues. CDR1 is ENHRY and CDR2 is SYGVKD in the germline V gene. V lost 7 bases and J 7 bases, leaving 11 bases between the germline ends.

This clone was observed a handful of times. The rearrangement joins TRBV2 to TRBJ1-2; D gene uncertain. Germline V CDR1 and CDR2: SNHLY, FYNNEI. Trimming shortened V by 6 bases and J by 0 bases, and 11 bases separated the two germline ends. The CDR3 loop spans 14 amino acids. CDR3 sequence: CASSPDLSNYGYTF. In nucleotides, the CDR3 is TGTGCCAGCAGCCCGGACCTTTCTAACTATGGCTACACCTTC.

CDR3 DNA: TGCAGTGCTAGTATTCTTGGGCCCGTCAGGGCTGGCAATCAGCCCCAGCATTTT. Translation: CSASILGPVRAGNQPQHF. The J gene is TRBJ1-5, the V gene TRBV20-1; possible D gene TRBD1, 5 bases. CDR1 and CDR2 (germline): DFQATT, SNEGSKA (reference sequence). V was trimmed by 3 bases and J by 2 bases, leaving 23 bases between them. The CDR3 totals 18 residues.

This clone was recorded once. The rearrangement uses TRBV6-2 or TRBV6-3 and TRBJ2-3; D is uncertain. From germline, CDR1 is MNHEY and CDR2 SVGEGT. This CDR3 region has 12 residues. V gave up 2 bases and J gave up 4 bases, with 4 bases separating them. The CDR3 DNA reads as TGTGCCAGCAGTTACGCGTCAGATACGCAGTATTTT. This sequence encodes CASSYASDTQYF.

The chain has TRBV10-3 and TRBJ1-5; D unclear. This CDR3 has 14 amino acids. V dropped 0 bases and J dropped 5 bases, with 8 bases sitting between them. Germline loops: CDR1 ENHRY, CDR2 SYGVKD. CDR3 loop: CAISESSRDQPQHF. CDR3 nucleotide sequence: TGTGCCATCAGTGAGTCGTCCCGGGATCAGCCCCAGCATTTT.

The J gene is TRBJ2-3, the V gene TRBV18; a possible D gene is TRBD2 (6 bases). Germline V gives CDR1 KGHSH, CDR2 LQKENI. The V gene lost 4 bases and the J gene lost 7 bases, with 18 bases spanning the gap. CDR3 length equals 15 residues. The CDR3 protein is CASSRFGGALNTQYF. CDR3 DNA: TGTGCCAGCTCACGGTTTGGAGGGGCATTGAATACGCAGTATTTT.

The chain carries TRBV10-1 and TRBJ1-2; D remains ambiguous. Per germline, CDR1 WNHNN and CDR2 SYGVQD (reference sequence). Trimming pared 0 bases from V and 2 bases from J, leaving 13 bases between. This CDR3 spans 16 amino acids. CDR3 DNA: TGCGCCAGCAGTGAGTCGCGGGGAGCCGGGAACTATGGCTACACCTTC. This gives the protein CASSESRGAGNYGYTF.

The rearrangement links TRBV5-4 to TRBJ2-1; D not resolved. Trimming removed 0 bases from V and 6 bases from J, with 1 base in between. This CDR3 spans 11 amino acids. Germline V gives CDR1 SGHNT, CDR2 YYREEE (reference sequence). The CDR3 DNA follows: TGTGCCAGCAGCTTGGGCAATGAGCAGTTCTTC. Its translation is CASSLGNEQFF. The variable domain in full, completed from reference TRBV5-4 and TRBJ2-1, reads ETGVTQSPTHLIKTRGQQVTLRCSSQSGHNTVSWYQQALGQGPQFIFQYYREEENGRGNFPPRFSGLQFPNYSSELNVNALELDDSALYLCASSLGNEQFFGPGTRLTVL.

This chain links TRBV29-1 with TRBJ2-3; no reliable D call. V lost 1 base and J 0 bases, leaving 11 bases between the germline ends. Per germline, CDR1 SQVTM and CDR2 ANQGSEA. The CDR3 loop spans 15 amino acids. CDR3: CSVEGGSASTDTQYF. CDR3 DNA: TGCAGCGTTGAAGGGGGAAGCGCAAGCACAGATACGCAGTATTTT.

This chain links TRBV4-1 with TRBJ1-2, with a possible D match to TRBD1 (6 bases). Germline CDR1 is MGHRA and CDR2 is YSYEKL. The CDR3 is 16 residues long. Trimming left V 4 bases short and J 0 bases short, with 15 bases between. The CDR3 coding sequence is TGCGCCAGCAGCCCCCTCGGGGGCTCAGCTAACTATGGCTACACCTTC. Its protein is CASSPLGGSANYGYTF.

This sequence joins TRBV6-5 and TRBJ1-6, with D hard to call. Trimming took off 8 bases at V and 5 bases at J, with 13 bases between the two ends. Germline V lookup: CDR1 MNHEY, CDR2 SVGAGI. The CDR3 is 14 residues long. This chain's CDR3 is CASVTDGNNSPLHF. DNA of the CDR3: TGTGCCAGCGTGACGGACGGAAATAATTCACCCCTCCACTTT.

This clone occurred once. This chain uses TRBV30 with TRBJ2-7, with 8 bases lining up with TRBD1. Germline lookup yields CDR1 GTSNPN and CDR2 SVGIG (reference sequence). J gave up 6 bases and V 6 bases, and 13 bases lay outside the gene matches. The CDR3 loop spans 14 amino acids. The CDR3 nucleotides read TGTGCCTGCGCAAAGACAACGCAGGGGGCCGAGCAGTACTTC. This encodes CACAKTTQGAEQYF. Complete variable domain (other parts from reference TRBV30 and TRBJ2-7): SQTIHQWPATLVQPVGSPLSLECTVEGTSNPNLYWYRQAAGRGLQLLFYSVGIGQISSEVPQNLSASRPQDRQFILSSKKLLLSDSGFYLCACAKTTQGAEQYFGPGTRLTVT.